These 3 T cell receptor beta chains share one sample of origin, sequenced in a study of Graves' ophthalmopathy and Graves' hyperthyroidism. For repertoire sequencing, the TCR beta CDR3 regions were amplified from RNA transcripts. RT-PCR with HTBI primers came first, then second-round multiplex PCR. MiXCR, applied by TCRdb to the multiplex PCR reads, yields one record per CDR3 protein. The repertoire has roughly 610,000 distinct CDR3 sequences, about 24% of them found once; the top ten carry approximately 6.5%. The sequencing sample was made of peripheral blood. The receptor source for this set is a woman aged 18-29 years with stable Graves' hyperthyroidism. Some clones in this sample may be carry-over from other donors' samples.

The sample holds a few counts of this clonotype. V gene TRBV18 combines with J gene TRBJ2-7, with D unclear. The germline CDR1 and CDR2 sequences are KGHSH and LQKENI. The CDR3 has 14 residues. V lost 3 bases and J 2 bases, leaving 11 bases between the germline ends. CDR3 nucleotides: TGTGCCAGCTCACCTTTGGACGGGCCCTACGAGCAGTACTTC. Amino acid sequence: CASSPLDGPYEQYF.

The chain is built from TRBV6-5 and TRBJ2-7; D is possibly TRBD1 (5 bases). V gave up 2 bases and J gave up 3 bases, with 8 bases separating them. The germline CDR1 and CDR2 sequences are MNHEY and SVGAGI. This CDR3 comprises 13 residues. CDR3 in amino acids: CASSYPDSYEQYF. The CDR3 nucleotides read TGTGCCAGCAGTTACCCCGACAGCTACGAGCAGTACTTC.

This clonotype occurred a few times. CDR3 nucleotides: TGCGCCAGCAGCGGCGGGACTAGAGGGGAAGAGACCCAGTACTTC. As protein: CASSGGTRGEETQYF. This rearrangement joins TRBV5-1 to TRBJ2-5; 8 bases fit TRBD2. The germline gives CDR1 SGHRS, CDR2 YFSETQ. This CDR3 contains 15 residues. After removal of 4 bases from V and 3 bases from J, the junction contained 8 bases not matched to a gene.